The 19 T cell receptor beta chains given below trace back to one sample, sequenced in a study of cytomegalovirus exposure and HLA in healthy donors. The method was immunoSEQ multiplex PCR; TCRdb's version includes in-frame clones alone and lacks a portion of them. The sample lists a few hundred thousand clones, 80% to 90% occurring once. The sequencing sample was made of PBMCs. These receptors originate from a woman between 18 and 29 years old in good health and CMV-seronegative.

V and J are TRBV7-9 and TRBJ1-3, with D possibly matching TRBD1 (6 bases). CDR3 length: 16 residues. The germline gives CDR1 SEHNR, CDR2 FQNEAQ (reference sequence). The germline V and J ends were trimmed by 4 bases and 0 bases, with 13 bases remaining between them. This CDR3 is CASSSNRDLSGNTIYF. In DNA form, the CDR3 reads TGTGCCAGCAGCTCTAACAGGGATCTCTCTGGAAACACCATATATTTT.

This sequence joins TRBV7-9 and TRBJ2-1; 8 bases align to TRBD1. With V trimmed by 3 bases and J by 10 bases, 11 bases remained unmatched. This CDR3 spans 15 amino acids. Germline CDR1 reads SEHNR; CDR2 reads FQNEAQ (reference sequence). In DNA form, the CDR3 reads TGTGCCAGCAGCTTCGGACAGGGCGGGATCGAGGAGCAGTTCTTC. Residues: CASSFGQGGIEEQFF.

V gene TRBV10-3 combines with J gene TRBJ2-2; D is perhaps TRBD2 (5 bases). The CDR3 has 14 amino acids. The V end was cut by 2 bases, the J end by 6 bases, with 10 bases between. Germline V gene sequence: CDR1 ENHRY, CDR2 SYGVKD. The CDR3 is CAISEREGPGELFF. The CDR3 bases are TGTGCCATCAGTGAGCGGGAAGGCCCCGGGGAGCTGTTTTTT.

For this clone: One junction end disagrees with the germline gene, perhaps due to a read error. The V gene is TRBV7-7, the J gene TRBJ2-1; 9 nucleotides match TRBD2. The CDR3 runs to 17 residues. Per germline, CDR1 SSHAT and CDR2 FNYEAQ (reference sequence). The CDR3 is CASSPTRASGTYNEQFF. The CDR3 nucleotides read TGTGCTAGCAGCCCAACACGGGCTAGCGGGACCTACAATGAGCAGTTCTTC.

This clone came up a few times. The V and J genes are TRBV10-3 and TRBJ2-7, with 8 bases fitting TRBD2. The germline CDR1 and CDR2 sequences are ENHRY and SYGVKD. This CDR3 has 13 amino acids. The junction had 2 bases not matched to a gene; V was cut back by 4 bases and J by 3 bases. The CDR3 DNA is TGTGCCATCAGTGGTCGGGAGGGCTACGAGCAGTACTTC. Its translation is CAISGREGYEQYF.

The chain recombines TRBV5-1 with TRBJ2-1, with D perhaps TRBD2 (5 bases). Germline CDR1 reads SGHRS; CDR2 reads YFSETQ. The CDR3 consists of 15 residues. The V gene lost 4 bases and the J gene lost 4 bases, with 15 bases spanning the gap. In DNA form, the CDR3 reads TGCGCCAGCAGCCCGGGCCGGGGAGCTTACAATGAGCAGTTCTTC. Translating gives CASSPGRGAYNEQFF. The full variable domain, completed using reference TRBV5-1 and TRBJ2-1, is KAGVTQTPRYLIKTRGQQVTLSCSPISGHRSVSWYQQTPGQGLQFLFEYFSETQRNKGNFPGRFSGRQFSNSRSEMNVSTLELGDSALYLCASSPGRGAYNEQFFGPGTRLTVL.

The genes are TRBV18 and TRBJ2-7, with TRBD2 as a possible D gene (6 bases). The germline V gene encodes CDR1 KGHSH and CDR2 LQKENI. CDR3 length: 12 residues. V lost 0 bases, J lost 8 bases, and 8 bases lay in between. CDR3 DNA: TGTGCCAGCTCACCACCGGAGGGGAAGCAGTACTTC. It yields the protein CASSPPEGKQYF.

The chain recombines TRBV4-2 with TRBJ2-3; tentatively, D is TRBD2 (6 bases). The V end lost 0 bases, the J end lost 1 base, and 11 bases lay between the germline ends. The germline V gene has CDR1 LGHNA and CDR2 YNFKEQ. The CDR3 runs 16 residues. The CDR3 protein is CASSQDTSSGTDTQYF. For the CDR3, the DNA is TGTGCCAGCAGCCAAGACACCTCTAGCGGCACAGATACGCAGTATTTT.

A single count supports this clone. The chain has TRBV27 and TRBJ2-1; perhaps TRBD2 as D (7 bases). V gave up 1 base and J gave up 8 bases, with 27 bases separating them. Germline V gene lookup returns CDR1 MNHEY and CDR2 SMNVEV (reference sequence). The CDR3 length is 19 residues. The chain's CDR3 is CASSLFPPGAGRALDEQFF. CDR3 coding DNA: TGTGCCAGCAGTTTATTCCCCCCGGGGGCGGGGAGGGCCCTCGATGAGCAGTTCTTC.

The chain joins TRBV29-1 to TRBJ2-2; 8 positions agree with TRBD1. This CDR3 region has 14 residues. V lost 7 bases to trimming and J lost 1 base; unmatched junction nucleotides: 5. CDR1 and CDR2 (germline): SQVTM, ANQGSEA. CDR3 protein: CSGGTGRNTGELFF. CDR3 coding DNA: TGCAGCGGTGGGACAGGACGGAACACCGGGGAGCTGTTTTTT.

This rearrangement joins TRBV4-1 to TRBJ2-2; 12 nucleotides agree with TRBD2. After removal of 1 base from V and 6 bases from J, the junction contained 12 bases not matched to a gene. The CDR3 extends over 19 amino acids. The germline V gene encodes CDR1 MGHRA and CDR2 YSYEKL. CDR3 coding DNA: TGCGCCAGCAGCCAAGGATCCTCGGCTAGCGGGAGGGCCGCCGGGGAGCTGTTTTTT. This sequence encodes CASSQGSSASGRAAGELFF.

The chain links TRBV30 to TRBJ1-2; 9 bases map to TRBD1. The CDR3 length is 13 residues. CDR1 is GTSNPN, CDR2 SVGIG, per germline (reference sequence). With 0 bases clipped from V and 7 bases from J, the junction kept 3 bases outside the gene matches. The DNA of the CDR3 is TGTGCCTGGAGTGTAGGGGACAGGGTTGGCTACACCTTC. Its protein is CAWSVGDRVGYTF. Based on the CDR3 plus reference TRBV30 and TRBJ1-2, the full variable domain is SQTIHQWPATLVQPVGSPLSLECTVEGTSNPNLYWYRQAAGRGLQLLFYSVGIGQISSEVPQNLSASRPQDRQFILSSKKLLLSDSGFYLCAWSVGDRVGYTFGSGTRLTVV.

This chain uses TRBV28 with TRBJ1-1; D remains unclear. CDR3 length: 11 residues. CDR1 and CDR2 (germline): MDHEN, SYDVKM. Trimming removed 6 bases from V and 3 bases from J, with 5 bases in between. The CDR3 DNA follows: TGTGCCAGCAGCTCCGACACTGAAGCTTTCTTT. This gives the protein CASSSDTEAFF. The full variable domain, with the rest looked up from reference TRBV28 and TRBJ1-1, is DVKVTQSSRYLVKRTGEKVFLECVQDMDHENMFWYRQDPGLGLRLIYFSYDVKMKEKGDIPEGYSVSREKKERFSLILESASTNQTSMYLCASSSDTEAFFGQGTRLTVV.

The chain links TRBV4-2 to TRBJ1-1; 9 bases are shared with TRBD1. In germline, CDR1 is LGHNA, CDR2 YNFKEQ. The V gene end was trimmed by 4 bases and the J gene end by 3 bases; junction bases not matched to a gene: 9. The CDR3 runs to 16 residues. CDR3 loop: CASSPGQGVLDTEAFF. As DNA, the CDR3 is TGTGCCAGCAGCCCGGGACAGGGAGTGTTGGACACTGAAGCTTTCTTT.

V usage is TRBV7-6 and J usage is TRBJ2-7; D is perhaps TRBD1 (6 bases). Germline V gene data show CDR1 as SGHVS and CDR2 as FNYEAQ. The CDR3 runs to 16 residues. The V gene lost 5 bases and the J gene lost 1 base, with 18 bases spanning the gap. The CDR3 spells CASSPLVGRGSYEQYF. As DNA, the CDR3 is TGTGCCAGCAGCCCGCTGGTTGGCAGGGGATCCTACGAGCAGTACTTC.

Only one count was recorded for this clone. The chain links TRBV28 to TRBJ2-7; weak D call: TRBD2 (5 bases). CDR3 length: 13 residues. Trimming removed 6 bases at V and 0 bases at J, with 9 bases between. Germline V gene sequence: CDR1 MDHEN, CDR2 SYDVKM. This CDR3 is CASSRGSSYEQYF. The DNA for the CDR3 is TGTGCCAGCAGCCGAGGGAGCTCCTACGAGCAGTACTTC.

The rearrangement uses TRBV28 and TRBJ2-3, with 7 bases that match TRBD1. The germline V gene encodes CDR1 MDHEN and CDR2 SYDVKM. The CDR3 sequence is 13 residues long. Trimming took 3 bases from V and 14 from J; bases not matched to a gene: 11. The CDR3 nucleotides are TGTGCCAGCAGTTTGTACAGGGGAAGTGCTCTGTATTTT. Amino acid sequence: CASSLYRGSALYF. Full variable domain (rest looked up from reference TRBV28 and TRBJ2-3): DVKVTQSSRYLVKRTGEKVFLECVQDMDHENMFWYRQDPGLGLRLIYFSYDVKMKEKGDIPEGYSVSREKKERFSLILESASTNQTSMYLCASSLYRGSALYFGPGTRLTVL.

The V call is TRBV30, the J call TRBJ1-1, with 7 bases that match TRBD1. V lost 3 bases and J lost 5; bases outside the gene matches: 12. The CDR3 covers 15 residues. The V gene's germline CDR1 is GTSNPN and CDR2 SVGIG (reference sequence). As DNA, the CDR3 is TGTGCCTGGAGAGTTCCGGGACAGAGATCGACTGAAGCTTTCTTT. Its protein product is CAWRVPGQRSTEAFF. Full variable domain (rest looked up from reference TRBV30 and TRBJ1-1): SQTIHQWPATLVQPVGSPLSLECTVEGTSNPNLYWYRQAAGRGLQLLFYSVGIGQISSEVPQNLSASRPQDRQFILSSKKLLLSDSGFYLCAWRVPGQRSTEAFFGQGTRLTVV.

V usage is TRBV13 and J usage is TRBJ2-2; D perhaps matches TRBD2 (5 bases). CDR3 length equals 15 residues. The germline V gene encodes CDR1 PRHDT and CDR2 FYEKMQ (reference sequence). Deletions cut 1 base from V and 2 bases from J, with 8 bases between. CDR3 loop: CASSLVGRNTGELFF. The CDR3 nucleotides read TGTGCCAGCAGCTTAGTGGGGAGAAACACCGGGGAGCTGTTTTTT.